This T cell receptor beta chain was obtained from a study of blood T cells in healthy people across ages. This clonotype has ten or more counts. Its specificity is not known. Study-level points and caveats: The percentage of naive T cells correlated strongly with TCR beta diversity.

Germline trimming cut 1 base from V and 4 bases from J; bases unmatched to any gene: 11. This CDR3 contains 18 residues. Germline lookup yields CDR1 LGHNA and CDR2 YNFKEQ. Primed by a sample-barcoded 5' primer and a J-beta primer mix, a second PCR proceeded for roughly 7 to 12 cycles. TCRdb itself ran the 5' RACE reads through MiXCR, one entry per CDR3 protein. Of about 570,000 distinct CDR3 sequences in the sample, 27% were seen once. This TCR was recovered from a woman aged 70-85 years in good health. Sample: blood. The rearrangement links TRBV4-2 to TRBJ2-5; 11 nucleotides line up with TRBD1. The CDR3 loop is CASSQVGTGGSSRETQYF. CDR3 DNA sequence: TGTGCCAGCAGCCAAGTCGGGACAGGGGGATCCTCTAGAGAGACCCAGTACTTC.